A selection of T cell receptor beta chains follows, all from one sample in a study of T cell changes during pregnancy in multiple sclerosis. Libraries were prepared by immunoSEQ multiplex PCR; TCRdb keeps only in-frame clonotypes and omits some of them. The data hold some 89,000 clones, with about 94% observed a single time. The sample here was peripheral blood, taken in the third trimester of pregnancy. The receptors come from a female donor with multiple sclerosis, enrolled in a pregnancy study. The CDR3 runs from the conserved cysteine through the conserved F or W. The D gene is left open where the match is weak. Clone size is shown for a subset of rows, as once, few, many or a class of expanded clone.

j_gene	d_gene	v_gene	abundance	CDR3aa	CDR3nt
TRBJ2-3	TRBD2	TRBV5-1	.	CASSLLLAGGTAPDTQYF	TGCGCCAGCAGCTTGTTGCTAGCGGGGGGGACGGCCCCAGATACGCAGTATTTT
TRBJ1-1	TRBD1	TRBV18	once	CASSPGQGFNTEAFF	TGTGCCAGCTCACCTGGACAGGGTTTCAACACTGAAGCTTTCTTT
TRBJ2-2	.	TRBV27	.	CASSLLGPNTGELFF	TGTGCCAGCAGTTTACTGGGGCCTAACACCGGGGAGCTGTTTTTT
TRBJ2-7	TRBD1	TRBV7-9	.	CASSDRDRSSYEQYF	TGTGCCAGCAGCGACCGGGACAGGTCCTCCTACGAGCAGTACTTC
TRBJ2-3	TRBD2	TRBV7-3	.	CASSLESSGWGTDTQYF	TGTGCCAGCAGCTTAGAGTCTAGCGGGTGGGGCACAGATACGCAGTATTTT
TRBJ1-3	.	TRBV7-2	.	CASSLGGRASGNTIYF	TGTGCCAGCAGCTTAGGAGGCAGGGCCTCTGGAAACACCATATATTTT
TRBJ1-2	TRBD1	TRBV9	.	CASSVNRGDGYTF	TGTGCCAGCAGCGTAAACAGGGGGGATGGCTACACCTTC
TRBJ2-7	TRBD2	TRBV11-3	.	CASSLGGGEQYF	TGTGCCAGCAGCTTAGGCGGGGGCGAGCAGTACTTC
TRBJ2-5	TRBD1	TRBV5-1	.	CASSPGTGPGETQYF	TGCGCCAGCAGCCCCGGGACAGGGCCAGGAGAGACCCAGTACTTC
TRBJ2-3	TRBD1	TRBV4-1	.	CASSHADRGPPDTQYF	TGCGCCAGCAGCCATGCGGACAGGGGACCCCCAGATACGCAGTATTTT
TRBJ2-5	.	TRBV6-1	.	CASSSRRPGETQYF	TGTGCCAGCAGTTCTCGGAGACCGGGGGAGACCCAGTACTTC
TRBJ2-1	TRBD2	TRBV11-2	.	CASSSRLAGDNEQFF	TGTGCCAGCAGCTCCAGACTAGCGGGAGACAATGAGCAGTTCTTC
TRBJ2-3	TRBD2	TRBV5-4	.	CASSWGLAGPGGLDTQYF	TGTGCCAGCAGCTGGGGGCTAGCGGGTCCAGGAGGGCTAGATACGCAGTATTTT
TRBJ1-2	TRBD1	TRBV19	.	CASSMGTGGGSRGGYTF	TGTGCCAGTAGTATGGGGACAGGTGGTGGCTCGCGGGGTGGCTACACCTTC
TRBJ2-1	TRBD2	TRBV6-1	.	CASRLLAGGLNEQFF	TGTGCCAGCAGATTACTAGCGGGGGGGCTAAATGAGCAGTTCTTC
TRBJ2-3	.	TRBV6-5	.	CASSLGTSTDTQYF	TGTGCCAGCAGTCTTGGGACTAGCACAGATACGCAGTATTTT
TRBJ1-3	.	TRBV6-1	.	CASTREGGAGNTIYF	TGTGCCAGCACTCGGGAGGGAGGAGCCGGAAACACCATATATTTT
TRBJ1-1	TRBD1	TRBV5-8	.	CASSLAGDRTEAFF	TGTGCCAGCAGCCTCGCGGGGGACAGGACTGAAGCTTTCTTT
TRBJ2-3	TRBD2	TRBV11-3	.	CASSLTSGGALDTQYF	TGTGCCAGCAGCTTAACTAGCGGGGGGGCGTTGGATACGCAGTATTTT
TRBJ2-7	.	TRBV14	.	CASSQVRTLTVWEQYF	TGTGCCAGCAGCCAAGTTAGGACACTCACGGTGTGGGAGCAGTACTTC